These 8 T cell receptor beta chains were all obtained from the same sample, sequenced in a study of radiotherapy plus CTLA-4 blockade in lung cancer. Clones were sequenced by immunoSEQ multiplex PCR, and TCRdb holds only the in-frame ones, with some missing. The top ten clones hold 3.5% to 4.5% of a sample with tens of thousands of clones, just over 75% of them seen once. Sequencing used peripheral blood, obtained from a patient treated with radiotherapy plus ipilimumab. The receptors originated from a human donor with non-small cell lung cancer who had a partial response to radiotherapy plus ipilimumab.

The gene calls are TRBV2 and TRBJ2-7; 8 bases agree with TRBD1. The trim removed 6 bases at V and 3 bases at J, leaving 10 bases unmatched. Germline V gives CDR1 SNHLY, CDR2 FYNNEI. This CDR3 is built from 15 residues. The DNA for the CDR3 is TGTGCCAGCAGGGGGGTTACAGGGGGAAACTACGAGCAGTACTTC. Protein sequence: CASRGVTGGNYEQYF.

The genes are TRBV11-3 and TRBJ2-5; the match to TRBD2 covers 7 bases. CDR1 is SGHNT, CDR2 YENEEA, per germline. This CDR3 contains 14 residues. The ends lost 5 bases at V and 5 bases at J; junction bases unmatched: 8. CDR3 sequence (DNA): TGTGCCAGCAGCGACGGACTAGGGACGGAGACCCAGTACTTC. This encodes CASSDGLGTETQYF. The full variable domain, with the rest looked up from reference TRBV11-3 and TRBJ2-5, is EAGVVQSPRYKIIEKKQPVAFWCNPISGHNTLYWYLQNLGQGPELLIRYENEEAVDDSQLPKDRFSAERLKGVDSTLKIQPAELGDSAVYLCASSDGLGTETQYFGPGTRLLVL.

The rearrangement links TRBV15 to TRBJ1-3, with D tentatively TRBD1 (6 bases). V lost 1 base to trimming and J lost 1 base, with 17 bases between them. CDR3 size: 18 residues. CDR1 is LNHNV, CDR2 YYDKDF, per germline (reference sequence). The chain's CDR3 is CATSRVERQDPSGNTIYF. CDR3 in DNA: TGTGCCACCAGCAGAGTAGAAAGACAGGATCCGTCTGGAAACACCATATATTTT.

The chain couples TRBV9 to TRBJ2-1, with TRBD2 as a possible D gene (6 bases). This CDR3 has 15 amino acids. Germline V gene sequence: CDR1 SGDLS, CDR2 YYNGEE. The V end lost 2 bases, the J end lost 4 bases, and 13 bases lay between the germline ends. The CDR3 spells CASSVVPSVYNEQFF. The CDR3 nucleotides are TGTGCCAGCAGCGTGGTGCCTAGCGTGTACAATGAGCAGTTCTTC. Complete variable domain (other parts from reference TRBV9 and TRBJ2-1): DSGVTQTPKHLITATGQRVTLRCSPRSGDLSVYWYQQSLDQGLQFLIQYYNGEERAKGNILERFSAQQFPDLHSELNLSSLELGDSALYFCASSVVPSVYNEQFFGPGTRLTVL.

The CDR3 nucleotides are TGCAGTGCTAGGAGAGAGACCCAGTACTTC. It encodes CSARRETQYF. The chain is built from TRBV20-1 and TRBJ2-5; D remains unclear. The CDR3 length is 10 residues. Germline V CDR1 and CDR2: DFQATT, SNEGSKA (reference sequence). The V and J ends lost 3 bases and 4 bases respectively, with 3 bases between them.

V and J are TRBV7-9 and TRBJ2-5; TRBD2 aligns across 11 bases. The CDR3 loop spans 15 amino acids. J lost 5 bases, V lost 5 bases, and 7 bases had no gene match. Germline V lookup: CDR1 SEHNR, CDR2 FQNEAQ (reference sequence). The CDR3 DNA reads as TGTGCCAGCAGCATGCTAGCGGGGGGAACGGAGACCCAGTACTTC. Protein: CASSMLAGGTETQYF. The variable domain in full, completed from reference TRBV7-9 and TRBJ2-5, reads DTGVSQNPRHKITKRGQNVTFRCDPISEHNRLYWYRQTLGQGPEFLTYFQNEAQLEKSRLLSDRFSAERPKGSFSTLEIQRTEQGDSAMYLCASSMLAGGTETQYFGPGTRLLVL.

The rearrangement joins TRBV29-1 to TRBJ2-7, with D possibly being TRBD2 (6 bases). Per the germline V gene, CDR1 is SQVTM and CDR2 is ANQGSEA. The CDR3 spans 14 residues. Trimming cost V 0 bases and J 3 bases, with 12 bases left between them. CDR3: CSVEDREEGYEQYF. CDR3 nucleotide sequence: TGCAGCGTTGAAGATAGGGAGGAGGGCTACGAGCAGTACTTC.

This chain joins TRBV5-8 and TRBJ2-3, with D tentatively TRBD1 (6 bases). Trimming pared 4 bases from V and 6 bases from J, leaving 15 bases between. The CDR3 is 14 residues long. CDR1 SGHTS and CDR2 YDEGEE come from the germline V gene. The CDR3 protein is CASSPVKRGDTQYF. CDR3 nucleotide sequence: TGTGCCAGCAGCCCTGTAAAGAGGGGGGATACGCAGTATTTT.